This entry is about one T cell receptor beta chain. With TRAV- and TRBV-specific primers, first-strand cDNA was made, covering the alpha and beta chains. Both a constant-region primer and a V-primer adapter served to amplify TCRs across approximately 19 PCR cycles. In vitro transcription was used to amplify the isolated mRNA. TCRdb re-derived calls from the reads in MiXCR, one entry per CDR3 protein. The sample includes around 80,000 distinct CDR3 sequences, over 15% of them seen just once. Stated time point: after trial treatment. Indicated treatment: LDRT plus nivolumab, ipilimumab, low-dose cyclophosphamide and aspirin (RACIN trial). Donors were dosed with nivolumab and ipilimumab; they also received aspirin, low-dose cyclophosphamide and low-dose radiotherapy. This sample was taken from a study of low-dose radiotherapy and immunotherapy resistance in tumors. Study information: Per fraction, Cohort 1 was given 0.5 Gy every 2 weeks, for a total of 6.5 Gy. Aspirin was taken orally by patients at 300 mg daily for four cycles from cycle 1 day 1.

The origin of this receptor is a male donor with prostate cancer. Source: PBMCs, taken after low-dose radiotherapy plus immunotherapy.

The CDR3, as DNA: TGTGCCAGCATGTCGCAAGCGGGAGTTGGGAATGAGCAGTTCTTC. It encodes CASMSQAGVGNEQFF. This chain connects TRBV11-2 to TRBJ2-1, with 8 positions matching TRBD2. The germline V gene has CDR1 SGHAT and CDR2 FQNNGV. The CDR3 contains 15 residues. The V gene end was trimmed by 7 bases and the J gene end by 7 bases; junction bases not matched to a gene: 12.